The 19 T cell receptor beta chains below all came from one sample that was sequenced in a study of T cell responses to AZD1222 COVID-19 vaccine (dated by TCRdb to the early 2020s). Library generation was performed with the immunoSEQ multiplex PCR assay. As stored in TCRdb, this immuneACCESS dataset retains in-frame rearrangements with V and J assigned. A fraction of the clones does not appear; measured against another copy, unresolved V genes explain less than half of the discrepancy, and the remainder lacks a known reason. The sample has fewer than 200,000 clones on record, approximately 90% of them singletons. The ten top clones hold about 25% of the sample. Explained via the paper, the time point label denotes: about 28 days (+/-7) after the second vaccine dose. This specimen was peripheral blood, taken 28 days after the second AZD1222 dose. The receptors come from an adult who received the AZD1222 COVID-19 vaccine.

J is TRBJ1-5 and V is TRBV7-3, with 10 bases fitting TRBD1. After removal of 5 bases from V and 0 bases from J, the junction contained 10 bases not matched to a gene. Germline V gives CDR1 SGHTA, CDR2 FQGTGA. The CDR3 spans 18 residues. The CDR3 bases are TGTGCCAGCAGCGCCGGGACAGGGGTCCCGAATAGCAATCAGCCCCAGCATTTT. Its protein product is CASSAGTGVPNSNQPQHF.

The V gene is TRBV14, the J gene TRBJ1-1; 10 bases are a match to TRBD1. CDR1 SGHDN and CDR2 FVKESK come from the germline V gene. Trimming cost V 4 bases and J 5 bases; bases outside gene matches: 1. The CDR3 contains 13 residues. The CDR3 is CASSPGQGTEAFF. CDR3 sequence (DNA): TGTGCCAGCAGCCCGGGACAGGGGACTGAAGCTTTCTTT.

In this sample, this clone turned up once. This chain links TRBV4-3 with TRBJ2-7; 13 nucleotides line up with TRBD2. The V and J ends lost 5 bases and 5 bases, in that order; junction bases with no gene match: 9. CDR1 and CDR2 from the germline V gene are LGHNA and YSLEER. This CDR3 has 16 amino acids. The chain's CDR3 is CASSVRTSGSFNEQYF. The CDR3 DNA sequence: TGCGCCAGCAGCGTAAGGACTAGCGGGAGTTTCAACGAGCAGTACTTC.

The chain uses TRBV19 and TRBJ2-4, with D perhaps matching TRBD2 (7 bases). V shed 4 bases and J shed 0 bases, with 19 bases lying between them. The CDR3 spans 18 residues. Germline-derived CDR1 and CDR2 are LNHDA and SQIVND (reference sequence). The DNA for the CDR3 is TGTGCCAGTAGTAAGGGGGGACTACAGAGACTAGCCAAAAACATTCAGTACTTC. It is translated as CASSKGGLQRLAKNIQYF.

The gene calls are TRBV27 and TRBJ1-2; 7 bases match TRBD1. V shed 4 bases, J shed 8 bases, and the junction held 16 bases outside the gene matches. Germline CDR1 reads MNHEY; CDR2 reads SMNVEV (reference sequence). The CDR3 sequence is 16 residues long. Written as DNA, the CDR3 is TGTGCCAGCAGTTCCAGAGTGTCGACAGGGACGGTCGGCTACACCTTC. This sequence encodes CASSSRVSTGTVGYTF.

The chain links TRBV5-1 to TRBJ2-7, with D tentatively TRBD2 (6 bases). V lost 3 bases to trimming and J lost 7 bases, with 14 bases between them. This CDR3 is built from 13 residues. Looked up from germline, CDR1 is SGHRS and CDR2 is YFSETQ. The CDR3 DNA sequence: TGCGCCAGCAGCTGGGGGGAAGTAGAAGAGCAGTACTTC. Amino acid sequence: CASSWGEVEEQYF.

J is TRBJ2-5 and V is TRBV19; D is unresolved. The V and J ends lost 0 bases and 1 base respectively, with 3 bases between them. CDR1 LNHDA and CDR2 SQIVND come from the germline V gene (reference sequence). The CDR3 runs 13 residues. In nucleotides, the CDR3 is TGTGCCAGTAGTATAGATCTCCAAGAGACCCAGTACTTC. Translating gives CASSIDLQETQYF.

The CDR3 spells CASSQGGVGPSPLHF. Written as DNA, the CDR3 is TGCGCCAGCAGCCAAGGAGGAGTCGGTCCCTCACCCCTCCACTTT. This rearrangement joins TRBV4-3 to TRBJ1-6, with D unclear. The germline CDR1 and CDR2 sequences are LGHNA and YSLEER. V was clipped by 1 base and J by 10 bases, with 14 bases between them. The CDR3 is 15 residues long.

This chain connects TRBV5-6 to TRBJ2-7; weak D call: TRBD2 (6 bases). Germline V gene lookup returns CDR1 SGHDT and CDR2 YYEEEE. This CDR3 has 14 amino acids. V lost 7 bases, J lost 1 base, and 15 bases lay in between. CDR3 nucleotides: TGTGCCAGCGGCCTCATCGGGACTTCCTACGAGCAGTACTTC. This encodes CASGLIGTSYEQYF. Drawing the rest from reference TRBV5-6 and TRBJ2-7, the complete variable domain is DAGVTQSPTHLIKTRGQQVTLRCSPKSGHDTVSWYQQALGQGPQFIFQYYEEEERQRGNFPDRFSGHQFPNYSSELNVNALLLGDSALYLCASGLIGTSYEQYFGPGTRLTVT.

This sequence joins TRBV25-1 and TRBJ2-5; D gene ambiguous. Germline CDR1 is MGHDK and CDR2 is SYGVNS. V lost 2 bases and J 1 base, leaving 5 bases between the germline ends. The CDR3 extends over 13 amino acids. CDR3 nucleotides: TGTGCCAGCAGTGAAGACCCCCAAGAGACCCAGTACTTC. Its translation: CASSEDPQETQYF.

The sample holds one count of this clone. This sequence joins TRBV27 and TRBJ2-5; tentatively, D is TRBD1 (5 bases). Trimming cost V 1 base and J 1 base, with 7 bases left between them. In germline, CDR1 is MNHEY, CDR2 SMNVEV (reference sequence). The CDR3 runs 14 residues. For the CDR3, the DNA is TGTGCCAGCAGTTTATGGGGCAGCCAAGAGACCCAGTACTTC. Translation gives CASSLWGSQETQYF.

This chain connects TRBV5-8 to TRBJ2-7; TRBD1 agrees at 8 bases. Germline CDR1 and CDR2: SGHTS and YDEGEE. The CDR3 is 16 residues long. V lost 5 bases and J lost 3; bases outside the gene matches: 13. The CDR3, as DNA: TGTGCCAGCAGGGCCACATTCAGGGGGCCCCTCTACGAGCAGTACTTC. Translating gives CASRATFRGPLYEQYF.

This chain connects TRBV25-1 to TRBJ1-1, with D uncertain. Per germline, CDR1 MGHDK and CDR2 SYGVNS. V dropped 8 bases and J dropped 1 base, with 11 bases sitting between them. The CDR3 spans 13 residues. This CDR3 is CASARETNTEAFF. The CDR3 coding sequence is TGTGCCAGCGCCCGGGAAACGAACACTGAAGCTTTCTTT.

The V call is TRBV19, the J call TRBJ2-1; 7 bases are a match to TRBD1. Germline loops: CDR1 LNHDA, CDR2 SQIVND (reference sequence). V trimming: 6 bases; J trimming: 5 bases; junction bases outside the gene matches: 4. This CDR3 is 13 amino acids long. The CDR3 reads CASSTTGNNEQFF. The CDR3, as DNA: TGTGCCAGTAGCACGACAGGGAACAATGAGCAGTTCTTC. Complete variable domain (other parts from reference TRBV19 and TRBJ2-1): DGGITQSPKYLFRKEGQNVTLSCEQNLNHDAMYWYRQDPGQGLRLIYYSQIVNDFQKGDIAEGYSVSREKKESFPLTVTSAQKNPTAFYLCASSTTGNNEQFFGPGTRLTVL.

The chain links TRBV18 to TRBJ2-5; D unresolved. Germline-derived CDR1 and CDR2 are KGHSH and LQKENI. The V gene lost 5 bases and the J gene lost 2 bases, with 6 bases spanning the gap. The CDR3 runs to 12 residues. CDR3 sequence: CASSSGQETQYF. CDR3 nucleotides: TGTGCCAGCTCATCAGGTCAAGAGACCCAGTACTTC.

J is TRBJ1-1 and V is TRBV29-1; no clear D. This CDR3 is 11 amino acids long. Trimming removed 3 bases from V and 5 bases from J, with 7 bases in between. CDR1 is SQVTM and CDR2 is ANQGSEA in the germline V gene. Here the CDR3 reads CSVDRGTEAFF. The CDR3 region has the DNA TGCAGCGTTGACCGGGGTACTGAAGCTTTCTTT. Supplemented by reference TRBV29-1 and TRBJ1-1, the full variable domain reads SAVISQKPSRDICQRGTSLTIQCQVDSQVTMMFWYRQQPGQSLTLIATANQGSEATYESGFVIDKFPISRPNLTFSTLTVSNMSPEDSSIYLCSVDRGTEAFFGQGTRLTVV.

The chain recombines TRBV7-6 with TRBJ2-2; 7 nucleotides line up with TRBD2. V dropped 1 base and J dropped 4; count of bases not matched to a gene: 6. The germline V gene has CDR1 SGHVS and CDR2 FNYEAQ. The CDR3 has 16 residues. CDR3 region: CASSLGGSMTTGELFF. CDR3 coding DNA: TGTGCCAGCAGCTTAGGCGGGAGTATGACCACCGGGGAGCTGTTTTTT.

J is TRBJ2-2 and V is TRBV5-1; D is unclear. CDR3 length: 13 residues. V was clipped by 3 bases and J by 0 bases, with 3 bases between them. Germline V CDR1 and CDR2: SGHRS, YFSETQ. The CDR3 sequence is CASSWTNTGELFF. The CDR3 DNA is TGCGCCAGCAGCTGGACGAACACCGGGGAGCTGTTTTTT. Filled out from reference TRBV5-1 and TRBJ2-2, the complete variable domain reads KAGVTQTPRYLIKTRGQQVTLSCSPISGHRSVSWYQQTPGQGLQFLFEYFSETQRNKGNFPGRFSGRQFSNSRSEMNVSTLELGDSALYLCASSWTNTGELFFGEGSRLTVL.

The J gene is TRBJ2-2, the V gene TRBV7-2; 12 bases are a match to TRBD2. J was trimmed by 7 bases and V by 1 base; bases with no gene match: 7. Germline values: CDR1 SGHTA, CDR2 FQGNSA. The CDR3 has 17 amino acids. The CDR3 DNA reads TGTGCCAGCAGCTTAGATGCGACTAGCGGGAGTAGCGGGGAGCTGTTTTTT. Amino acids: CASSLDATSGSSGELFF.